One sample yielded the 30 T cell receptor beta chains listed below, sequenced in a study of blood T cell repertoires in COVID-19. Libraries were prepared by immunoSEQ multiplex PCR; TCRdb keeps only in-frame clonotypes and omits some of them. The repertoire holds about 130,000 clones, with about four fifths as singletons. The sequenced material came from peripheral blood. These receptors originate from a woman between 65 and 79 years old with COVID-19, enrolled during active disease.

V is TRBV4-1 and J is TRBJ2-1; 9 bases map to TRBD1. The J segment lost 2 bases and the V segment lost 1 base, leaving 0 bases of the junction unmatched. The germline V gene has CDR1 MGHRA and CDR2 YSYEKL. The CDR3 contains 15 residues. CDR3: CASSQGTGAYNEQFF. CDR3 nucleotides: TGCGCCAGCAGCCAAGGGACAGGGGCCTACAATGAGCAGTTCTTC.

This sequence joins TRBV10-3 and TRBJ1-1, with a weak D call TRBD1 (5 bases). From germline, CDR1 is ENHRY and CDR2 SYGVKD. With 5 bases removed from V and 1 base from J, the gap between germline ends came to 11 bases. This CDR3 comprises 14 residues. The CDR3 sequence: CAISQTAGNTEAFF. As DNA, the CDR3 is TGTGCCATCAGTCAGACAGCCGGGAACACTGAAGCTTTCTTT.

The table lists this clone with a few counts. V and J are TRBV19 and TRBJ1-2; TRBD1 matches at 9 bases. The CDR3 loop spans 14 amino acids. Trimming removed 5 bases from V and 8 bases from J; junction bases left unmatched: 9. Germline CDR1 and CDR2: LNHDA and SQIVND (reference sequence). CDR3 sequence reads: CASSPGTGLRGYTF. The CDR3 DNA follows: TGTGCCAGTAGTCCCGGGACAGGGCTAAGGGGCTACACCTTC. The full variable domain, its missing parts supplied by reference TRBV19 and TRBJ1-2, is DGGITQSPKYLFRKEGQNVTLSCEQNLNHDAMYWYRQDPGQGLRLIYYSQIVNDFQKGDIAEGYSVSREKKESFPLTVTSAQKNPTAFYLCASSPGTGLRGYTFGSGTRLTVV.

The chain has TRBV19 and TRBJ1-2, with TRBD1 matching over 7 bases. Germline V gives CDR1 LNHDA, CDR2 SQIVND (reference sequence). Trimming removed 9 bases from V and 4 bases from J; junction bases left unmatched: 11. The CDR3 consists of 14 residues. CDR3 coding DNA: TGTGCCAGCACCCATGAGGGGGCAAGCTATGGCTACACCTTC. It codes for CASTHEGASYGYTF.

The V call is TRBV4-1, the J call TRBJ1-6, with D hard to call. V gave up 0 bases and J gave up 0 bases, with 6 bases separating them. The germline gives CDR1 MGHRA, CDR2 YSYEKL. The CDR3 runs 16 residues. DNA of the CDR3: TGCGCCAGCAGCCAAGATCCGAGCTCCTATAATTCACCCCTCCACTTT. It encodes CASSQDPSSYNSPLHF.

This rearrangement joins TRBV6-6 to TRBJ2-1; TRBD2 might be the D (5 bases). The germline gives CDR1 MNHNY, CDR2 SVGAGI (reference sequence). V was shortened by 4 bases and J by 8 bases, with 18 bases between the two germline ends. There are 15 residues in the CDR3. The CDR3 nucleotides read TGTGCCAGCAGTTCCAACCCCGGGGTTGGGGATGAGCAGTTCTTC. Residues: CASSSNPGVGDEQFF.

Comments on this clone: Other DNA sequences from this sample encode an identical CDR3 as well. The chain joins TRBV30 to TRBJ1-6; D is possibly TRBD1 (6 bases). The V gene lost 2 bases and the J gene lost 3 bases, with 8 bases spanning the gap. The germline V gene has CDR1 GTSNPN and CDR2 SVGIG (reference sequence). CDR3 length equals 14 residues. The CDR3 is CAWSLDSYNSPLHF. CDR3 coding DNA: TGTGCCTGGAGTCTGGACAGCTATAATTCACCCCTCCACTTT.

This sequence joins TRBV3-1 (or the pseudogene TRBV3-2) and TRBJ1-2, with 7 bases aligning to TRBD1. CDR1 LGHDT and CDR2 YNNKEL come from the germline V gene (reference sequence). This CDR3 is 15 amino acids long. V lost 4 bases to trimming and J lost 0 bases; unmatched junction nucleotides: 5. The CDR3 sequence: CASSLGTATNYGYTF. The DNA of the CDR3 is TGTGCCAGCAGCCTGGGGACAGCGACTAACTATGGCTACACCTTC.

V is TRBV5-1 and J is TRBJ2-5; D may be TRBD1 (6 bases). With 0 bases removed from V and 5 bases from J, the gap between germline ends came to 11 bases. Germline V gene sequence: CDR1 SGHRS, CDR2 YFSETQ. The CDR3 is made up of 14 amino acids. As DNA, the CDR3 is TGCGCCAGCAGCTTGGTGGGGGCGGATGAGACCCAGTACTTC. Translation: CASSLVGADETQYF. Full variable domain (remainder filled in from reference TRBV5-1 and TRBJ2-5): KAGVTQTPRYLIKTRGQQVTLSCSPISGHRSVSWYQQTPGQGLQFLFEYFSETQRNKGNFPGRFSGRQFSNSRSEMNVSTLELGDSALYLCASSLVGADETQYFGPGTRLLVL.

CDR3 DNA: TGCGCCAGCAGCTTGGAATCGACTCGGAGGATAGATACGCAGTATTTT. It translates to CASSLESTRRIDTQYF. The rearrangement links TRBV5-1 to TRBJ2-3, with D maybe TRBD2 (5 bases). V dropped 0 bases and J dropped 5 bases, with 16 bases sitting between them. CDR1 is SGHRS, CDR2 YFSETQ, per germline. The length of the CDR3 is 16 residues.

The genes are TRBV7-8 and TRBJ2-7, with a weak D call TRBD1 (6 bases). CDR3 length equals 15 residues. The V end was cut by 6 bases, the J end by 1 base, with 16 bases between. Looked up from germline, CDR1 is SGHVS and CDR2 is FQNEAQ. The CDR3 protein is CASSPNRDTSYEQYF. The CDR3 coding sequence is TGTGCCAGCAGTCCCAACCGGGACACTTCCTACGAGCAGTACTTC.

The table lists this clone with a count of one. The CDR3 DNA reads TGTGCCTGGGGCCCTAACCCTAGGACCCAGTACTTC. This translates into CAWGPNPRTQYF. The V and J genes are TRBV30 and TRBJ2-5; the D is unclear. In germline, CDR1 is GTSNPN, CDR2 SVGIG (reference sequence). This CDR3 comprises 12 residues. V lost 5 bases and J lost 7, with 14 bases in between.

The sample holds a few counts of this clone. The rearrangement uses TRBV9 and TRBJ1-2, with D perhaps TRBD1 (5 bases). Trimming shortened V by 1 base and J by 2 bases, and 15 bases separated the two germline ends. The CDR3 contains 16 residues. In germline, CDR1 is SGDLS, CDR2 YYNGEE. The CDR3 sequence: CASSVYDEAGNYGYTF. The CDR3 region has the DNA TGTGCCAGCAGCGTATACGACGAGGCAGGGAACTATGGCTACACCTTC.

The V call is TRBV11-2, the J call TRBJ2-7; the D gene is possibly TRBD1 (5 bases). Germline V CDR1 and CDR2: SGHAT, FQNNGV. The CDR3 contains 13 residues. Trimming took 5 bases from V and 2 from J, leaving 10 bases between them. The CDR3 loop reads CASSHRNTYEQYF. The CDR3 DNA reads as TGTGCCAGCAGCCACAGGAACACCTACGAGCAGTACTTC.

V usage is TRBV19 and J usage is TRBJ1-1; the D is unclear. This CDR3 has 15 residues. Germline lookup yields CDR1 LNHDA and CDR2 SQIVND (reference sequence). V shed 4 bases and J shed 4 bases, with 16 bases lying between them. This CDR3 reads CASSNGGGIGTEAFF. The CDR3 nucleotides read TGTGCCAGTAGTAACGGTGGAGGCATAGGCACTGAAGCTTTCTTT.

The chain couples TRBV2 to TRBJ1-5; D may be TRBD1 (5 bases). From germline, CDR1 is SNHLY and CDR2 FYNNEI. The CDR3 loop spans 15 amino acids. V was trimmed by 3 bases and J by 3 bases, leaving 12 bases between them. CDR3 nucleotide sequence: TGTGCCAGCAGTGAGCAACAGGCCTTCAATCAGCCCCAGCATTTT. Encoded protein: CASSEQQAFNQPQHF.

The rearrangement links TRBV28 to TRBJ1-5, with 9 bases identical to TRBD1. The V and J ends lost 6 bases and 5 bases, in that order; junction bases with no gene match: 8. The length of the CDR3 is 15 residues. Germline values: CDR1 MDHEN, CDR2 SYDVKM. The CDR3 DNA reads TGTGCCAGCAGCACCCCGGGACAGGGTTATCAGCCCCAGCATTTT. Protein sequence: CASSTPGQGYQPQHF.

The chain uses TRBV6-1 and TRBJ1-5; 9 bases match TRBD1. CDR3 length: 13 residues. Germline CDR1 reads MNHNS; CDR2 reads SASEGT. The ends lost 6 bases at V and 7 bases at J; junction bases unmatched: 4. In DNA, the CDR3 is TGTGCCAGCAGGGGGACAGGGAACCAGCCCCAGCATTTT. It specifies CASRGTGNQPQHF.

This sequence joins TRBV3-1 (or the pseudogene TRBV3-2) and TRBJ2-1, with 7 bases identical to TRBD2. Trimming cost V 3 bases and J 0 bases; bases outside gene matches: 2. The CDR3 extends over 15 amino acids. Germline CDR1 LGHDT, CDR2 YNNKEL (reference sequence). The CDR3 nucleotides read TGTGCCAGCAGCCAGCGGGGGATCTCCTACAATGAGCAGTTCTTC. It is translated as CASSQRGISYNEQFF.

The genes are TRBV5-1 and TRBJ2-5; D is possibly TRBD1 (5 bases). The CDR3 covers 14 residues. Per the germline V gene, CDR1 is SGHRS and CDR2 is YFSETQ. V was clipped by 4 bases and J by 5 bases, with 15 bases between them. CDR3 residues: CASSPWTRTETQYF. The CDR3 DNA reads TGCGCCAGCAGCCCCTGGACACGTACGGAGACCCAGTACTTC.

V gene TRBV2 combines with J gene TRBJ1-1, with D hard to call. Germline CDR1 is SNHLY and CDR2 is FYNNEI. The CDR3 has 15 amino acids. Trimming pared 4 bases from V and 1 base from J, leaving 13 bases between. This CDR3 is CASSGAGYANTEAFF. In nucleotides, the CDR3 is TGTGCCAGCAGTGGTGCGGGGTATGCGAACACTGAAGCTTTCTTT. Using reference TRBV2 and TRBJ1-1 for the parts outside the CDR3, the full variable domain is EPEVTQTPSHQVTQMGQEVILRCVPISNHLYFYWYRQILGQKVEFLVSFYNNEISEKSEIFDDQFSVERPDGSNFTLKIRSTKLEDSAMYFCASSGAGYANTEAFFGQGTRLTVV.

Comment on this clone: The sample contains more than one DNA sequence encoding this CDR3. The V call is TRBV29-1, the J call TRBJ2-7; TRBD1 matches 8 bases. The V gene end was trimmed by 6 bases and the J gene end by 3 bases; junction bases not matched to a gene: 4. The CDR3 runs to 12 residues. From germline, CDR1 is SQVTM and CDR2 ANQGSEA. This CDR3 reads CSVAGQGYEQYF. In nucleotides, the CDR3 is TGCAGCGTGGCCGGACAGGGCTACGAGCAGTACTTC.

This chain links TRBV7-9 with TRBJ2-1; tentative D call: TRBD2 (7 bases). The ends were cut back, 5 bases at V and 9 bases at J, with 20 bases in the middle. This CDR3 spans 15 amino acids. Looked up from germline, CDR1 is SEHNR and CDR2 is FQNEAQ (reference sequence). CDR3 coding DNA: TGTGCCAGCAGCCCGGGGGGCCTACGTGGGCTTGAGCAGTTCTTC. Translating gives CASSPGGLRGLEQFF.

V and J are TRBV5-1 and TRBJ1-1; no reliable D call. Germline V CDR1 and CDR2: SGHRS, YFSETQ. This CDR3 is built from 15 residues. Trimming removed 0 bases at V and 0 bases at J, with 9 bases between. DNA for the CDR3: TGCGCCAGCAGCTTGGGTCCGTCAGTGAACACTGAAGCTTTCTTT. This translates into CASSLGPSVNTEAFF. Using reference TRBV5-1 and TRBJ1-1 for the parts outside the CDR3, the full variable domain is KAGVTQTPRYLIKTRGQQVTLSCSPISGHRSVSWYQQTPGQGLQFLFEYFSETQRNKGNFPGRFSGRQFSNSRSEMNVSTLELGDSALYLCASSLGPSVNTEAFFGQGTRLTVV.

The chain employs TRBV24-1 and TRBJ2-2, with 7 bases matching TRBD1. The CDR3 is 16 residues long. Trimming cost V 9 bases and J 5 bases; bases outside gene matches: 14. CDR1 and CDR2 from the germline V gene are KGHDR and SFDVKD. Written as DNA, the CDR3 is TGTGCCACCGAAAGGTCCTGGACAGGTATAACCGGGGAGCTGTTTTTT. Translating it yields CATERSWTGITGELFF.

The gene calls are TRBV5-1 and TRBJ2-5; D ambiguous. Germline V gene sequence: CDR1 SGHRS, CDR2 YFSETQ. V was pared by 4 bases and J by 5 bases, with 9 bases between. This CDR3 has 12 residues. The CDR3 DNA sequence: TGCGCCAGCAGCCCCGGCGGCGAGACCCAGTACTTC. Translated: CASSPGGETQYF.

The V gene is TRBV5-1, the J gene TRBJ1-2; D unclear. This CDR3 contains 13 residues. The V gene lost 0 bases and the J gene lost 0 bases, with 3 bases spanning the gap. The germline V gene encodes CDR1 SGHRS and CDR2 YFSETQ. Written as DNA, the CDR3 is TGCGCCAGCAGCTTGGTAGCTAACTATGGCTACACCTTC. Protein: CASSLVANYGYTF.

The J gene is TRBJ1-5, the V gene TRBV12-3 or TRBV12-4; weak D call: TRBD1 (5 bases). V dropped 4 bases and J dropped 7 bases, with 11 bases sitting between them. This CDR3 has 13 residues. CDR3 in DNA: TGTGCCAGCAGTTCGGGGGGAGTGCAGCCCCAGCATTTT. It encodes CASSSGGVQPQHF.

V gene TRBV28 combines with J gene TRBJ2-7, with 8 positions matching TRBD1. CDR3 size: 17 residues. Trimming cost V 5 bases and J 2 bases; bases outside gene matches: 14. Germline V gene sequence: CDR1 MDHEN, CDR2 SYDVKM. CDR3 nucleotide sequence: TGTGCCAGCAGTCCTGACAGGGGTTTTGACAGGGCCTACGAGCAGTACTTC. Protein sequence: CASSPDRGFDRAYEQYF.

This clone was seen only a few times. DNA for the CDR3: TGCGCCAGCAGCCCGGGGACTAGCGCAGATACGCAGTATTTT. Encoded protein: CASSPGTSADTQYF. V and J are TRBV5-1 and TRBJ2-3; TRBD2 matches 10 bases. Per germline, CDR1 SGHRS and CDR2 YFSETQ. The ends lost 4 bases at V and 4 bases at J; junction bases unmatched: 3. The CDR3 length is 14 residues.